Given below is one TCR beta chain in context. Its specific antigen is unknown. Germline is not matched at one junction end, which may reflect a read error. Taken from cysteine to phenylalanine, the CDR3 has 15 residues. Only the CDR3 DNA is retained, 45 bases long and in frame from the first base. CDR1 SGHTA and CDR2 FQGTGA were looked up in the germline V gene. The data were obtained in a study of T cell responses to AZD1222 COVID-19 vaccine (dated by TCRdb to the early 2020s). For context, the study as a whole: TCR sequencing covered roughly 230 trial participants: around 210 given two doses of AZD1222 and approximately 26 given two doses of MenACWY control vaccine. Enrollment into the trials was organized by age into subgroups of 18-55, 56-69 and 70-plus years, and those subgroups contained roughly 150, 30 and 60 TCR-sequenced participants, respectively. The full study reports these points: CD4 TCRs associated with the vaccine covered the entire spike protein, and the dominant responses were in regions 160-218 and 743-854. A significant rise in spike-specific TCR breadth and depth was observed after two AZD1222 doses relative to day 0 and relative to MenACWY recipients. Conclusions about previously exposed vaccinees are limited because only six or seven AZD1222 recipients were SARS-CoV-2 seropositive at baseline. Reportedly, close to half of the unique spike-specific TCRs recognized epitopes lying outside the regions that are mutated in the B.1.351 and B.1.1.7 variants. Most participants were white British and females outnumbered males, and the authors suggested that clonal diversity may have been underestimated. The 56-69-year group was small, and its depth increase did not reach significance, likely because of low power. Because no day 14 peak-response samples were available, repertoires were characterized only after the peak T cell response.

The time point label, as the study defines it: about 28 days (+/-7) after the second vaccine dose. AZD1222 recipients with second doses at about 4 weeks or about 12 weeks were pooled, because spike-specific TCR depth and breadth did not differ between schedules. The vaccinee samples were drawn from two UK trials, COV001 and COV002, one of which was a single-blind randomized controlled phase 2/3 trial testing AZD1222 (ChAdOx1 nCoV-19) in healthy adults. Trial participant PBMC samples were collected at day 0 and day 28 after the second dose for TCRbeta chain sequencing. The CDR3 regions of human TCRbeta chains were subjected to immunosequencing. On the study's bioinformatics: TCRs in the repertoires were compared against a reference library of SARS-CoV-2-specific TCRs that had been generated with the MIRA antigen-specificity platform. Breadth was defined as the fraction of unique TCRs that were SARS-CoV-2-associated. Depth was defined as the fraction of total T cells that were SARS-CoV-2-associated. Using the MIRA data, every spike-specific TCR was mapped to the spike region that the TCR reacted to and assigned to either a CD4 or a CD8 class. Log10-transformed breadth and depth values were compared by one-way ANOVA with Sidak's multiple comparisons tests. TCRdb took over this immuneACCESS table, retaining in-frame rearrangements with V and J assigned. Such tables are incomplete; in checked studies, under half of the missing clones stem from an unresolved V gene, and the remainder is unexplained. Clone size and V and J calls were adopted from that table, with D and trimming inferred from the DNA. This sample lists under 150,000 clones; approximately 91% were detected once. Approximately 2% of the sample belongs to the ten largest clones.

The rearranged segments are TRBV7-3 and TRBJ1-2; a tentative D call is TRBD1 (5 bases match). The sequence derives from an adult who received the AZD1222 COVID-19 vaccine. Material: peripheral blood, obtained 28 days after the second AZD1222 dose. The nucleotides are TGTGCCAGCAGCTTGGACGCCGGGACTAATTATGGCTACACCTTC. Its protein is CASSLDAGTNYGYTF.